Listed below are T cell receptor beta chains from one sample, sequenced in a study of healthy donors' naive CD4 and CD8 T cells. TCRdb independently ran MiXCR on the reads; one entry per CDR3 protein. The table records some 190,000 distinct CDR3 sequences, about 70% of them present only once. Sequenced material: naive CD4+ and CD8+ T cells sorted from blood, pooled from several donors. The source of these receptors is a pool of human donors in good health; the sample pools cells from several healthy donors. CDR3s leave out the opening cysteine and the closing phenylalanine or tryptophan.

j_gene: TRBJ2-7; v_gene: TRBV6-5; len: 12; CDR3aa: ASSYRDSTYEQY
j_gene: TRBJ2-1; v_gene: TRBV29-1; len: 14; CDR3aa: SVRGVGQDSYNEQF
j_gene: TRBJ2-7; v_gene: TRBV27; len: 13; CDR3aa: ASSFRWGGTYEQY
j_gene: TRBJ1-5; v_gene: TRBV19; len: 13; CDR3aa: ASSDSGTGNQPQH
j_gene: TRBJ2-3; v_gene: TRBV20-1; len: 12; CDR3aa: SASRGRFTDTQY
j_gene: TRBJ2-7; v_gene: TRBV27; len: 11; CDR3aa: ASSSTPAYEQY
j_gene: TRBJ2-7; v_gene: TRBV19; len: 13; CDR3aa: ASSIGRSFSYEQY
j_gene: TRBJ1-1; v_gene: TRBV19; len: 8; CDR3aa: AGEQGEAF
j_gene: TRBJ2-3; v_gene: TRBV6-2/TRBV6-3; len: 15; CDR3aa: ASSAGLAGGRTDTQY
j_gene: TRBJ1-1; v_gene: TRBV19; len: 11; CDR3aa: ASKGRGRTEAF
j_gene: TRBJ2-1; v_gene: TRBV20-1; len: 11; CDR3aa: SAREARDNEQF
j_gene: TRBJ2-5; v_gene: TRBV5-6; len: 11; CDR3aa: ASSTNRKETQY
j_gene: TRBJ2-5; v_gene: TRBV29-1; len: 9; CDR3aa: RGQFQETQY
j_gene: TRBJ2-3; v_gene: TRBV28; len: 14; CDR3aa: ASSWGIRDSTDTQY
j_gene: TRBJ2-7; v_gene: TRBV27; len: 11; CDR3aa: ASSFGQKYEQY
j_gene: TRBJ1-5; v_gene: TRBV5-1; len: 15; CDR3aa: ASSAGQGVYSNQPQH
j_gene: TRBJ1-1; v_gene: TRBV27; len: 14; CDR3aa: ASSLSIGRPNTEAF
j_gene: TRBJ1-4; v_gene: TRBV30; len: 12; CDR3aa: AWNDLEGGGKLF
j_gene: TRBJ2-4; v_gene: TRBV6-6; len: 13; CDR3aa: ASSYSRDSKNIQY
j_gene: TRBJ1-1; v_gene: TRBV5-4; len: 14; CDR3aa: ASSPGGQGIDTEAF
j_gene: TRBJ1-1; v_gene: TRBV2; len: 12; CDR3aa: ASSGSLPNTEAF
j_gene: TRBJ1-1; v_gene: TRBV6-5; len: 15; CDR3aa: ASSYSGRRGLNTEAF
j_gene: TRBJ2-7; v_gene: TRBV13; len: 13; CDR3aa: ASSLRAKQGDEQY
j_gene: TRBJ2-5; v_gene: TRBV29-1; len: 9; CDR3aa: SPRAEETQY
j_gene: TRBJ2-5; v_gene: TRBV29-1; len: 11; CDR3aa: SVRTDLGETQY
j_gene: TRBJ1-1; v_gene: TRBV4-2; len: 11; CDR3aa: ASSQGANTEAF
j_gene: TRBJ2-7; v_gene: TRBV6-2/TRBV6-3; len: 14; CDR3aa: ASSYSTSGGPYEQY
j_gene: TRBJ1-5; v_gene: TRBV6-5; len: 13; CDR3aa: AVKAFTTSNQPQH
j_gene: TRBJ1-5; v_gene: TRBV19; len: 12; CDR3aa: ASNPLDSNQPQH
j_gene: TRBJ2-3; v_gene: TRBV5-1; len: 14; CDR3aa: ASSGRTSGRLDTQY
j_gene: TRBJ2-7; v_gene: TRBV24-1; len: 14; CDR3aa: ATSDSDRGTGYEQY
j_gene: TRBJ2-6; v_gene: TRBV11-2; len: 17; CDR3aa: ASSPPPGQGDSGANVLT
j_gene: TRBJ1-3; v_gene: TRBV5-1; len: 14; CDR3aa: ASSTGQSRSGNTIY
j_gene: TRBJ2-7; v_gene: TRBV20-1; len: 11; CDR3aa: SARAGNSYEQY
j_gene: TRBJ1-1; v_gene: TRBV29-1; len: 10; CDR3aa: SVGQGTGEAF
j_gene: TRBJ1-6; v_gene: TRBV29-1; len: 12; CDR3aa: SVQTQESGSPLH
j_gene: TRBJ1-1; v_gene: TRBV19; len: 11; CDR3aa: ASSQLMNTEAF
j_gene: TRBJ2-5; v_gene: TRBV11-2; len: 13; CDR3aa: ASSLSWTNQETQY
j_gene: TRBJ1-1; v_gene: TRBV5-4; len: 10; CDR3aa: ASSRQDTEAF
j_gene: TRBJ2-7; v_gene: TRBV29-1; len: 12; CDR3aa: SASTSGVTYEQY
j_gene: TRBJ2-3; v_gene: TRBV5-1; len: 13; CDR3aa: ASSLAGEGTDTQY
j_gene: TRBJ2-3; v_gene: TRBV10-3; len: 11; CDR3aa: AISERVRDGQY
j_gene: TRBJ2-5; v_gene: TRBV29-1; len: 11; CDR3aa: SVEIAWGETQY
j_gene: TRBJ2-5; v_gene: TRBV11-2; len: 13; CDR3aa: ASSSTGGFLETQY
j_gene: TRBJ2-6; v_gene: TRBV6-5; len: 13; CDR3aa: ASSYLGTGANVLT
j_gene: TRBJ2-1; v_gene: TRBV29-1; len: 12; CDR3aa: SVRRDRTYNEQF
j_gene: TRBJ1-1; v_gene: TRBV6-1; len: 12; CDR3aa: ASSLYEENTEAF
j_gene: TRBJ2-5; v_gene: TRBV6-6; len: 15; CDR3aa: ASSYSAGLGERGAQY
j_gene: TRBJ1-1; v_gene: TRBV5-1; len: 11; CDR3aa: ASSIRQGFEAF
j_gene: TRBJ2-5; v_gene: TRBV29-1; len: 8; CDR3aa: SVSGETQY
j_gene: TRBJ1-4; v_gene: TRBV11-2; len: 12; CDR3aa: ASSMEAGVEKLF
j_gene: TRBJ1-1; v_gene: TRBV29-1; len: 11; CDR3aa: SVGVRRDTEAF
j_gene: TRBJ1-2; v_gene: TRBV6-6; len: 13; CDR3aa: ASRLQGALPGGYT
j_gene: TRBJ2-1; v_gene: TRBV6-2/TRBV6-3; len: 12; CDR3aa: ASSHPGSGNEQF
j_gene: TRBJ2-1; v_gene: TRBV29-1; len: 9; CDR3aa: SVADGRGQF
j_gene: TRBJ1-1; v_gene: TRBV4-3; len: 12; CDR3aa: ASRRDRVNTEAF
j_gene: TRBJ1-5; v_gene: TRBV30; len: 12; CDR3aa: AWSVDAEGQPQH
j_gene: TRBJ1-1; v_gene: TRBV18; len: 13; CDR3aa: ASSPNDIRNTEAF
j_gene: TRBJ1-2; v_gene: TRBV12-3/TRBV12-4; len: 12; CDR3aa: ASSPAGTESGYT
j_gene: TRBJ2-1; v_gene: TRBV6-1; len: 12; CDR3aa: ASTTPGQYNEQF